What follows is one TCR beta chain and its context. Its antigen is still unknown. Data came from immunoSEQ multiplex PCR; TCRdb stores just in-frame clones and leaves some out. The table includes approximately 1.4 million clones, 95% to 99% detected once. The data belong to a study of shared clonotypes between healthy human individuals. This CDR3 has 14 residues. V was clipped by 3 bases and J by 4 bases; unmatched bases: 5. CDR1 is WSHSY and CDR2 is SAAADI in the germline V gene. Study-level points and caveats: Against clonotypes common to all four donors, non-shared ones had lower generation probabilities. Compared with memory subsets, naive subsets generally had larger estimated richness.

Sample: naive CD4+ T cells sorted from blood. The sample's subset: CD45RA+ positively selected. This clonotype was sampled from a man aged 30 to 39 in good health. The chain links TRBV10-2 to TRBJ1-1; 7 bases match TRBD1. For the CDR3, the DNA is TGCGCCAGCAGTGATCGGGCAGGGGGCACTGAAGCTTTCTTT. Protein sequence: CASSDRAGGTEAFF.